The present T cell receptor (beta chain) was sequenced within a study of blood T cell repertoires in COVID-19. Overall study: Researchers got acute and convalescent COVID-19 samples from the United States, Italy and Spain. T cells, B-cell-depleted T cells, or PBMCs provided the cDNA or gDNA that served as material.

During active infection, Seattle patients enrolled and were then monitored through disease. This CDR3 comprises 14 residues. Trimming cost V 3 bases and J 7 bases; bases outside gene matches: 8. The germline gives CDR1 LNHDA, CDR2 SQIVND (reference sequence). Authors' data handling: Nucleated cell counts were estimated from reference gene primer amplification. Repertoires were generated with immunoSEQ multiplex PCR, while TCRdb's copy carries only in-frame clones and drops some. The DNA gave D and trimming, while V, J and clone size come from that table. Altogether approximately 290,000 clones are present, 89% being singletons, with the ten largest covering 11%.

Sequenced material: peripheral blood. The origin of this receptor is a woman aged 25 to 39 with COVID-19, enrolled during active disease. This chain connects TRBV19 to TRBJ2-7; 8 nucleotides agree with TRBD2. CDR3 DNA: TGTGCCAGTAGTATGGTCGCCGGGGGGGTGGAGCAGTACTTC. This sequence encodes CASSMVAGGVEQYF.